The 18 T cell receptor beta chains below all came from one sample that was sequenced in a study of blood T cells in healthy people across ages. Using a J-beta primer mix together with a sample-barcoded 5' primer, a second PCR was run for about 7 to 12 cycles. TCRdb called the 5' RACE reads again in MiXCR, with one record for every CDR3 protein. This table holds around 1,900,000 distinct CDR3 sequences, approximately 40% found once. Material: blood. The receptors derive from a human donor in good health.

This clonotype was seen a handful of times. This sequence joins TRBV5-6 and TRBJ2-7, with D maybe TRBD2 (6 bases). Germline CDR1 is SGHDT and CDR2 is YYEEEE. The CDR3 runs to 15 residues. Trimming took off 7 bases at V and 3 bases at J, with 20 bases between the two ends. The CDR3 sequence is CASYQRDQGGYEQYF. The CDR3, as DNA: TGTGCCAGCTACCAACGTGACCAGGGAGGCTACGAGCAGTACTTC.

CDR3 DNA sequence: TGCAGCGTTGTATGGTACACCGGGGAGCTGTTTTTT. It encodes CSVVWYTGELFF. The chain has TRBV29-1 and TRBJ2-2; D gene ambiguous. The CDR3 has 12 residues. Looked up from germline, CDR1 is SQVTM and CDR2 is ANQGSEA. The V end lost 4 bases, the J end lost 3 bases, and 6 bases lay between the germline ends.

This clonotype came up a few times. This sequence joins TRBV21-1 and TRBJ1-1; the D call of TRBD1 is as the table states it, not checked on the DNA. TRBV21-1 is given as a pseudogene. CDR3 length: 13 amino acids. The CDR3 region is CASSNRRGTEAFF. The CDR3 DNA reads TGTGCCAGCAGCAATAGGAGGGGGACTGAAGCTTTCTTT.

This clonotype was counted between two and nine times. The chain has TRBV9 and TRBJ2-3, with TRBD2 matching 8 bases. The junction had 5 bases not matched to a gene; V was cut back by 3 bases and J by 2 bases. CDR1 is SGDLS, CDR2 YYNGEE, per germline. CDR3 length: 15 residues. For the CDR3, the DNA is TGTGCCAGCAGCGCGGGACTAGTCCTCACAGATACGCAGTATTTT. Translation gives CASSAGLVLTDTQYF.

The chain links TRBV20-1 to TRBJ2-5, with 8 bases aligning to TRBD2. The end of the DNA fits TRBJ2-7 better, so the J call may be wrong. The germline V gene encodes CDR1 DFQATT and CDR2 SNEGSKA (reference sequence). The CDR3 sequence is 14 residues long. CDR3 loop: CSADQRGCLYEQYF. CDR3 in DNA: TGCAGTGCCGATCAGCGGGGGTGCCTCTACGAGCAGTACTTC.

This clonotype was detected a few times. The chain has TRBV7-9 and TRBJ2-5, with D perhaps given as TRBD1 or TRBD2 (5 bases each). V was pared by 3 bases and J by 4 bases, with 12 bases between. The CDR3 contains 14 residues. In germline, CDR1 is SEHNR, CDR2 FQNEAQ (reference sequence). CDR3 DNA: TGTGCCAGCAGCTTCGGGATCCAGGGAGAGACCCAGTACTTC. Amino acids: CASSFGIQGETQYF. Filled out from reference TRBV7-9 and TRBJ2-5, the complete variable domain reads DTGVSQNPRHKITKRGQNVTFRCDPISEHNRLYWYRQTLGQGPEFLTYFQNEAQLEKSRLLSDRFSAERPKGSFSTLEIQRTEQGDSAMYLCASSFGIQGETQYFGPGTRLLVL.

The chain joins TRBV12-3 or TRBV12-4 to TRBJ1-1; perhaps TRBD1 as D (6 bases). Trimming took 8 bases from V and 1 from J, leaving 14 bases between them. This CDR3 comprises 14 residues. CDR3 region: CASCASGANTEAFF. CDR3 DNA: TGTGCCAGCTGCGCTTCGGGGGCGAACACTGAAGCTTTCTTT.

This sequence joins TRBV5-1 and TRBJ1-2, with D perhaps matching TRBD1 (5 bases). The CDR3 contains 11 residues. V was cut by 2 bases and J by 11 bases, with 10 bases left in between. The germline V gene encodes CDR1 SGHRS and CDR2 YFSETQ. The CDR3 nucleotides are TGCGCCAGCAGCTTAACAGGCCCATACACCTTC. Protein: CASSLTGPYTF. Looking up the rest from reference TRBV5-1 and TRBJ1-2 gives the full variable domain: KAGVTQTPRYLIKTRGQQVTLSCSPISGHRSVSWYQQTPGQGLQFLFEYFSETQRNKGNFPGRFSGRQFSNSRSEMNVSTLELGDSALYLCASSLTGPYTFGSGTRLTVV.

This clonotype was seen a handful of times. The CDR3 reads CASSQDGLLYNEQFF. DNA of the CDR3: TGCGCCAGCAGCCAAGACGGACTGCTATACAATGAGCAGTTCTTC. The chain recombines TRBV4-3 with TRBJ2-1; TRBD2 is a possible D gene (5 bases). The CDR3 contains 15 residues. From germline, CDR1 is LGHNA and CDR2 YSLEER. With 0 bases removed from V and 4 bases from J, the gap between germline ends came to 10 bases.

This clonotype was seen many times. The chain combines TRBV7-8 with TRBJ1-1, with a possible D match to TRBD1 (6 bases). The V gene lost 0 bases and the J gene lost 8 bases, with 13 bases spanning the gap. Germline values: CDR1 SGHVS, CDR2 FQNEAQ. This CDR3 is built from 14 residues. This chain's CDR3 is CASSLAAGDREAFF. For the CDR3, the DNA is TGTGCCAGCAGCTTAGCTGCAGGGGACCGAGAAGCTTTCTTT.

The chain carries TRBV7-2 and TRBJ1-2, with TRBD1 matching 7 bases. Trimming removed 5 bases from V and 4 bases from J; junction bases left unmatched: 13. Per the germline V gene, CDR1 is SGHTA and CDR2 is FQGNSA. The CDR3 consists of 16 residues. The DNA of the CDR3 is TGTGCCAGCAGCCGACAGGGTGGCTCCCCGACCTATGGCTACACCTTC. It specifies CASSRQGGSPTYGYTF.

This clonotype was picked up one time. This chain uses TRBV24-1 with TRBJ2-1, with a possible D match to TRBD2 (7 bases). The CDR3 length is 14 residues. Germline lookup yields CDR1 KGHDR and CDR2 SFDVKD. Trimming pared 5 bases from V and 8 bases from J, leaving 15 bases between. The CDR3 sequence: CATSVGGEGDEQFF. The CDR3 nucleotides are TGTGCCACCAGTGTGGGCGGGGAGGGGGATGAGCAGTTCTTC.

This clonotype has a handful of counts. V is TRBV6-4 and J is TRBJ1-1; weak D call: TRBD1 (6 bases). With 3 bases removed from V and 5 bases from J, the gap between germline ends came to 13 bases. This CDR3 spans 14 amino acids. CDR1 and CDR2 (germline): MRHNA, SNTAGT. CDR3 residues: CASSEGAGGTEAFF. In DNA, the CDR3 is TGTGCCAGCAGTGAGGGGGCAGGTGGAACTGAAGCTTTCTTT.

As regards this clonotype: A read error may explain this, as a much larger clone is one base away. V gene TRBV9 combines with J gene TRBJ2-4, with D hard to call. This CDR3 region has 14 residues. Germline CDR1 is SGDLS and CDR2 is YYNGEE. The V and J ends lost 0 bases and 13 bases respectively, with 17 bases between them. CDR3: CASSVDGFYNEQYF. CDR3 sequence (DNA): TGTGCCAGCAGCGTAGACGGATTCTACAATGAGCAGTACTTC.

This chain uses TRBV5-1 with TRBJ2-4, with unresolved D. Judging by the DNA end, TRBJ2-7 fits better; the J call may be wrong. The CDR3 sequence is 15 residues long. CDR1 SGHRS and CDR2 YFSETQ come from the germline V gene. The chain's CDR3 is CASSFSRMRIDEQYF. The CDR3 bases are TGCGCCAGCAGCTTCTCCAGGATGCGGATTGACGAGCAGTACTTC.

V is TRBV7-9 and J is TRBJ1-2; 7 bases line up with TRBD1. V shed 5 bases and J 3 bases; nucleotides not matched to a gene: 21. Germline CDR1 and CDR2: SEHNR and FQNEAQ (reference sequence). The CDR3 loop spans 19 amino acids. CDR3 region: CASSLYYITGTEGDYGYTF. CDR3 in DNA: TGTGCCAGCAGCCTATACTATATAACCGGGACAGAAGGGGACTATGGCTACACCTTC. The full variable domain, its missing parts supplied by reference TRBV7-9 and TRBJ1-2, is DTGVSQNPRHKITKRGQNVTFRCDPISEHNRLYWYRQTLGQGPEFLTYFQNEAQLEKSRLLSDRFSAERPKGSFSTLEIQRTEQGDSAMYLCASSLYYITGTEGDYGYTFGSGTRLTVV.

The CDR3 DNA is TGCGCCAGCAGCTCATCGTCGGCCTCTGGAAACACCATATATTTT. This gives the protein CASSSSSASGNTIYF. The rearrangement joins TRBV5-1 to TRBJ1-3; D call uncertain. Germline V gene sequence: CDR1 SGHRS, CDR2 YFSETQ. Trimming cost V 3 bases and J 0 bases, with 10 bases left between them. This CDR3 has 15 amino acids.

The V and J genes are TRBV4-3 and TRBJ2-1, with unresolved D. The CDR3 totals 15 residues. In germline, CDR1 is LGHNA, CDR2 YSLEER. Trimming removed 2 bases at V and 4 bases at J, with 12 bases between. The CDR3 region has the DNA TGCGCCAGCAGCCAACCTGCTGACCCGTACAATGAGCAGTTCTTC. This gives the protein CASSQPADPYNEQFF.